Sequencing of this T cell receptor (beta chain) was carried out in a study of CD8+ T cells in alopecia areata. In the study overall: Tofacitinib administration to treated patients was oral, at 5 to 10 mg twice daily.

Lesional scalp tissue (obtained by punch biopsy) and peripheral blood were collected from alopecia areata patients. Germline values: CDR1 MNHNS, CDR2 SASEGT. The length of the CDR3 is 14 residues. V lost 2 bases, J lost 4 bases, and 10 bases lay in between. Following RNA extraction, reverse transcription yielded cDNA that acted as the sequencing template. Libraries were prepared by immunoSEQ multiplex PCR; TCRdb keeps only in-frame clonotypes and omits some of them. Of about 130,000 clones in the sample, 45% to 65% are singletons; the top ten hold under 5%. This TCR came from a human donor with alopecia areata. V and J are TRBV6-1 and TRBJ2-3; the D gene is possibly TRBD2 (6 bases). The sequenced sample was CD4+ T cells sorted from blood, obtained at week 0. The CDR3 region has the DNA TGTGCCAGCAGTGAAATGGGCGGGGCAGATACGCAGTATTTT. Protein: CASSEMGGADTQYF.